The present T cell receptor (beta chain) was sequenced within a study of blood T cell repertoires in COVID-19. Study-level information: Specimens from acute and convalescent COVID-19 originated in the United States, Italy and Spain.

About this clone itself: Distinct nucleotide sequences in the sample also encode this CDR3.

V was clipped by 4 bases and J by 0 bases, with 5 bases between them. Germline values: CDR1 SGDLS, CDR2 YYNGEE. This CDR3 contains 13 residues. The repertoire was sequenced with immunoSEQ multiplex PCR; TCRdb's copy has only in-frame clones and lacks some. This table has fewer than 500,000 clones, 87% appearing once. This clonotype originated in a young woman with acute COVID-19. Sequenced material: PBMCs or T cells enriched from blood (not recorded which). The genes are TRBV9 and TRBJ1-3; D gene unclear. The CDR3 sequence: CASSPSSGNTIYF. CDR3 nucleotides: TGTGCCAGCAGCCCCTCCTCTGGAAACACCATATATTTT.